This T cell receptor (beta chain) was observed in a study of T cell repertoires in cytomegalovirus infection. Overall study context: Public TCR beta signatures provided an indication of both CMV infection and a matching HLA type.

TCRdb reanalysed the reads using MiXCR and keeps one entry per CDR3 protein. The data show some 220,000 distinct CDR3 sequences, roughly an eighth seen once. Germline CDR1 is ENHRY and CDR2 is SYGVKD. V was cut by 0 bases and J by 0 bases, with 7 bases left in between. The CDR3 is 15 amino acids. This clonotype was seen many times. Its antigen is not known. Study results and caveats: Of the TCR beta families, the public ones yielded a cumulative frequency that identified carriers of CMV plus the relevant HLA.

The receptor was derived from a human donor in good health (CMV status not recorded). Some clones in this sample may be carry-over from other donors' samples. The genes are TRBV10-3 and TRBJ2-3; D is possibly TRBD2 (6 bases). The sequenced sample consisted of PBMCs. The DNA for the CDR3 is TGTGCCATCAGTGAGTCGCGGGGCAGCACAGATACGCAGTATTTT. It encodes CAISESRGSTDTQYF.